These T cell receptor beta chains were read from a single sample in a study of blood T cells in healthy people across ages. Each CDR3 protein gets one entry after TCRdb re-called the 5' RACE reads with MiXCR. Altogether about 1 million distinct CDR3 sequences are present, around 45% being singletons, with the ten largest covering 15% to 20%. Source material: blood. The receptors stem from a woman in her sixties or seventies in good health. Both conserved end residues are part of each CDR3. D genes are given only for firm matches. Only part of the rows carry a size: once, few, many, or a class if the clone is expanded.

J gene	D gene	V gene	clone size	CDR3 protein	CDR3 DNA
TRBJ2-4	NA	TRBV28	NA	CASSFRTAKNIQYF	TGTGCCAGCAGTTTCAGGACAGCCAAAAACATTCAGTACTTC
TRBJ2-3	NA	TRBV4-1	once	CASSQYFSTDTQYF	TGCGCCAGCAGCCAATATTTCAGCACAGATACGCAGTATTTT
TRBJ2-1	NA	TRBV10-3	NA	CAISQEVNEQFF	TGTGCCATCAGTCAGGAGGTCAATGAGCAGTTCTTC
TRBJ1-1	TRBD1	TRBV30	NA	CASGQGRTEAFF	TGTGCCTCGGGACAGGGTCGTACTGAAGCTTTCTTT
TRBJ2-7	TRBD2	TRBV15	few	CATSRVSGSGAYEQYF	TGTGCCACCAGCAGAGTTAGCGGGAGTGGGGCCTACGAGCAGTACTTC
TRBJ2-6	NA	TRBV20-1	NA	CSARTQADSGANVLTF	TGCAGTGCTAGAACACAGGCTGACTCTGGGGCCAACGTCCTGACTTTC
TRBJ2-5	NA	TRBV12-3/TRBV12-4	few	CASSPGVLVLETQYF	TGTGCCAGCAGCCCGGGGGTGCTAGTCCTAGAGACCCAGTACTTC
TRBJ2-5	TRBD2	TRBV5-6	NA	CASSSPSGSKETQYF	TGTGCCAGCAGCTCACCAAGCGGGAGTAAAGAGACCCAGTACTTC
TRBJ2-5	NA	TRBV10-1	few	CASSESGRVGETQYF	TGCGCCAGCAGTGAGTCCGGGAGAGTCGGAGAGACCCAGTACTTC
TRBJ2-3	NA	TRBV6-2/TRBV6-3	few	CASSPRAEADTQYF	TGTGCCAGCAGCCCACGTGCGGAGGCAGATACGCAGTATTTT
TRBJ2-7	TRBD1	TRBV7-8	NA	CASSLTGQVYNEQYF	TGTGCCAGCAGCTTGACTGGACAGGTTTACAATGAGCAGTACTTC
TRBJ2-7	NA	TRBV2	few	CASSDPIPAGQRHYEQYF	TGTGCCAGCAGCGATCCCATCCCAGCCGGGCAAAGGCACTACGAGCAGTACTTC